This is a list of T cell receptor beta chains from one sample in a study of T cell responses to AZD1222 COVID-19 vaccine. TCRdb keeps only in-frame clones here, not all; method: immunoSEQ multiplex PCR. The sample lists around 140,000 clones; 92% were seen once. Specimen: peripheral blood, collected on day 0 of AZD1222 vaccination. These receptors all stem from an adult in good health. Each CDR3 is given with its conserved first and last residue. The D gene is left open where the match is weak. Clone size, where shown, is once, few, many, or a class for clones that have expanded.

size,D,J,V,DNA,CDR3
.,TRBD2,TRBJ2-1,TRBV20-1,TGCAGTGCTAGTGTGACTAGCGGGAGAAATGAGCAGTTCTTC,CSASVTSGRNEQFF
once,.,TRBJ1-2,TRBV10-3,TGTGCCATCAGTGAGCAGGGGTTATATGGCTACACCTTC,CAISEQGLYGYTF
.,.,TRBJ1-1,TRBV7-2,TGTGCCAGCAGCTTGGGCTCAGGTATGAACACTGAAGCTTTCTTT,CASSLGSGMNTEAFF
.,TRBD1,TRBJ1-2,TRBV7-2,TGTGCCAGCAGCTCTTACAGGGGACCTAACTATGGCTACACCTTC,CASSSYRGPNYGYTF
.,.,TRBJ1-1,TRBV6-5,TGTGCCAGCAGTTACGAAATGTGGAGCCCTGAAGCTTTCTTT,CASSYEMWSPEAFF
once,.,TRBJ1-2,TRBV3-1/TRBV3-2,TGTGCCAGCAGCCAAGGGCGCATCTCGAACTATGGCTACACCTTC,CASSQGRISNYGYTF
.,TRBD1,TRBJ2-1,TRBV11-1,TGTGCCAGCAGCCCAGGGACAGGGGATGTCTATGAGCAGTTCTTC,CASSPGTGDVYEQFF
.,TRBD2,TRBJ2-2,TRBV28,TGTGCCAGCAGTTTAAGTAGCGGGGGCACCGGGGAGCTGTTTTTT,CASSLSSGGTGELFF
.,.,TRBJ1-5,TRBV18,TGTGCCAGCTCATCAGACACGGGTTTGGATCAGCCCCAGCATTTT,CASSSDTGLDQPQHF
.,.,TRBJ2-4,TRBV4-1,TGCGCCAGCAGCAATTGGACTTGGGGGCATAAAAACATTCAGTACTTC,CASSNWTWGHKNIQYF
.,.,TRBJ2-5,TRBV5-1,TGCGCCAGCAGCTTGGGTAGTACGTTAGAGACCCAGTACTTC,CASSLGSTLETQYF
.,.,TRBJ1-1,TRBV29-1,TGCAGCGTACGGGGGATAGTGAACACTGAAGCTTTCTTT,CSVRGIVNTEAFF
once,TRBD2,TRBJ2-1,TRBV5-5,TGTGCCAGCAGCCGACTAGCGGGAGGGACGGATGAGCAGTTCTTC,CASSRLAGGTDEQFF
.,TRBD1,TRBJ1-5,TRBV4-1,TGCGCCAGCAGCCTATACCTAGGGACAGCAGGCAACAATCAGCCCCAGCATTTT,CASSLYLGTAGNNQPQHF
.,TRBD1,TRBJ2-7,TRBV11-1,TGTGCCAGTAGGGACAGGGGTGTGGAGCAGTACTTC,CASRDRGVEQYF
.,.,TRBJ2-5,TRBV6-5,TGTGCCAGCACCCAAGGTAGGGGACGAGAGGAGACCCAGTACTTC,CASTQGRGREETQYF
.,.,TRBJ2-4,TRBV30,TGTGCCCAAGTAACGTACCTAGCCAAAAACATTCAGTACTTC,CAQVTYLAKNIQYF
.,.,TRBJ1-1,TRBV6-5,TGTGCCAGCAGTCTCGGTGGGGGGCAGGGTGAAGCTTTCTTT,CASSLGGGQGEAFF
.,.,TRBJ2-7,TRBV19,TGTGCCAGTGGGGAGTTCGCACACTCCTACGAGCAGTACTTC,CASGEFAHSYEQYF
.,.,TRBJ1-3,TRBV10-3,TGTGCCATCAGCCAGGACGGTTCTGGAAACACCATATATTTT,CAISQDGSGNTIYF
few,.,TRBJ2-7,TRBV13,TGTGCCAGCAGCTTATATTGGAGACAGGACGAGCAGTACTTC,CASSLYWRQDEQYF
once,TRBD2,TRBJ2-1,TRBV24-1,TGTGCCACCTCAAGTACAGCAGGCGTCGGGGGGTACAATGAGCAGTTCTTC,CATSSTAGVGGYNEQFF
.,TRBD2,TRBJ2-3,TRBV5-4,TGTGCCAGCAGCATGGGACTAGCGGGATCGACAGATACGCAGTATTTT,CASSMGLAGSTDTQYF
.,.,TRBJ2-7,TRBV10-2,TGCGCCAGCAGTGATAGGCAGGGAGGCTACGAGCAGTACTTC,CASSDRQGGYEQYF
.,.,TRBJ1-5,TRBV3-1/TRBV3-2,TGTGCCAGCAGCTTGGGGCTGAGCAATCAGCCCCAGCATTTT,CASSLGLSNQPQHF
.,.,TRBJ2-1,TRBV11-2,TGTGCCAGCAGCTTAGAGTGGGAGCAGTTCTTC,CASSLEWEQFF
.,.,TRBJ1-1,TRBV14,TGTGCCAGCAGCGCACCTCAAGGGGGAAAGGCTGAAGCTTTCTTT,CASSAPQGGKAEAFF
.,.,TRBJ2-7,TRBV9,TGTGCCAGCAGCCCGGGGACCAGAGACTACGAGCAGTACTTC,CASSPGTRDYEQYF
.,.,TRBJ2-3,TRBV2,TGTGCCAGCATTTACTCCGCTAGCACAGATACGCAGTATTTT,CASIYSASTDTQYF
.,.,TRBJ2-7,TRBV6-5,TGTGCCAGCAGAAGCGTAGCGGAAACCTACGAGCAGTACTTC,CASRSVAETYEQYF
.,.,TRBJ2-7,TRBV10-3,TGTGCCATCAGCCTTGACACGCCCCCGGGGGCCTACGAGCAGTACTTC,CAISLDTPPGAYEQYF
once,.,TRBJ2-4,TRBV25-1,TGTGCCAGCAGTGAATCCGGAGGAAAAAACATTCAGTACTTC,CASSESGGKNIQYF
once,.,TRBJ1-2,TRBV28,TGTGCCATCTCTGTGGCAGGGAGTATCGGCTACACCTTC,CAISVAGSIGYTF
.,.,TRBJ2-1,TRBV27,TGTGCCAGCAGCCTATCCTACCAAAGGGACAATGAGCAGTTCTTC,CASSLSYQRDNEQFF
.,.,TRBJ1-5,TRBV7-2,TGTGCCAGCAGCTTAGTTGCAGGGAGCAATCAGCCCCAGCATTTT,CASSLVAGSNQPQHF
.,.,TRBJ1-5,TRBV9,TGTGCCAGCAGCCCGGGGAGGAGCAATCAGCCCCAGCATTTT,CASSPGRSNQPQHF
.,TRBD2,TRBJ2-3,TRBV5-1,TGCGCCAGCAGCGGAGGGACTAGCGGGAGCAATTTT,CASSGGTSGSNF
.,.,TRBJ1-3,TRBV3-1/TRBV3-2,TGTGCCAGCAGCCAAGGGACAGCACCTTCTGGAAACACCATATATTTT,CASSQGTAPSGNTIYF
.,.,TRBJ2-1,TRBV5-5,TGTGCCAGCAGCCCTCGTGGGGGGCGGAATGAGCAGTTCTTC,CASSPRGGRNEQFF
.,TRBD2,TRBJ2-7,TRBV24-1,TGTGCCACCAGCGACTACAATAGCGGGAGCCCCTACGAGCAGTACTTC,CATSDYNSGSPYEQYF
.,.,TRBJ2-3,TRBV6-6,TGTGCCAGCAGCCTTATTTCGGGAACCACAGATACGCAGTATTTT,CASSLISGTTDTQYF
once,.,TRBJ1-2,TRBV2,TGTGCCAGCAGCCCAACAGAGGTCGACTATGGCTACACCTTC,CASSPTEVDYGYTF
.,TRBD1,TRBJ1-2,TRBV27,TGTGCCAGCAGGGATACAGGGGGCGTAGGAGGCTACACCTTC,CASRDTGGVGGYTF
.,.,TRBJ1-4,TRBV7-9,TGTGCCAGCAGCCCCGGTCGGGCTAATGAAAAACTGTTTTTT,CASSPGRANEKLFF
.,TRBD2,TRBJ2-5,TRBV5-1,TGCGCCAGCAGCCGGGGGACTAGCGAAGAACAAGAGACCCAGTACTTC,CASSRGTSEEQETQYF
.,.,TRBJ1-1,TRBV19,TGTGCCAGTTCCCTAGGCCCTGAAGCTTTCTTT,CASSLGPEAFF